This T cell receptor beta chain was identified in a study of beta chain features in type 1 diabetes. General study results and limits: Insertion counts at VDJ junctions were lower in type 1 diabetes patients, who also showed more deletions there. PCR could preferentially amplify shorter templates, alike in patients and controls.

This clone turned up a few times. Antigen unknown. Expressed TCRB transcripts got sequenced, as all isolated RNA was reverse transcribed. Repertoires were generated with immunoSEQ multiplex PCR, while TCRdb's copy carries only in-frame clones and drops some. The sample has a few hundred thousand clones; about 15% are singletons. Per germline, CDR1 MGHRA and CDR2 YSYEKL. This CDR3 spans 15 amino acids. V dropped 5 bases and J dropped 1 base, with 14 bases sitting between them. This TCR was sampled from a woman aged 18-29 years in good health. This rearrangement joins TRBV4-1 to TRBJ2-5, with a weak D call TRBD2 (5 bases). The sequenced material came from naive CD4+ T cells from blood. The CDR3 DNA follows: TGCGCCAGCAGCGAGGGATACGTCCTCCAAGAGACCCAGTACTTC. Protein product: CASSEGYVLQETQYF.